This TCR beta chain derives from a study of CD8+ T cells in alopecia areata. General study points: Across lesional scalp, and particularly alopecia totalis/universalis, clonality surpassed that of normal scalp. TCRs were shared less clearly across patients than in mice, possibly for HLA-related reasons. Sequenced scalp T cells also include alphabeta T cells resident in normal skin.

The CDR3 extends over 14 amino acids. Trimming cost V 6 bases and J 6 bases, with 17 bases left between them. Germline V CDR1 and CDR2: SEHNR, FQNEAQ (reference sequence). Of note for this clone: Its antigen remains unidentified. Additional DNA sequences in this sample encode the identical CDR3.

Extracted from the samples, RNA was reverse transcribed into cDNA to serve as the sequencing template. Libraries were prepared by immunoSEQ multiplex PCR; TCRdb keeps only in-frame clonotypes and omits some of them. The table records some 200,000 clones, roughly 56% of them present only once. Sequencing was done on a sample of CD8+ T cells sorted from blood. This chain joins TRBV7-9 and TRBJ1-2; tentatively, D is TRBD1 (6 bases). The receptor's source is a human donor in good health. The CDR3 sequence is CASSLGSGGNGYTF. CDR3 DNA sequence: TGTGCCAGCAGTCTAGGGTCCGGGGGCAATGGCTACACCTTC.